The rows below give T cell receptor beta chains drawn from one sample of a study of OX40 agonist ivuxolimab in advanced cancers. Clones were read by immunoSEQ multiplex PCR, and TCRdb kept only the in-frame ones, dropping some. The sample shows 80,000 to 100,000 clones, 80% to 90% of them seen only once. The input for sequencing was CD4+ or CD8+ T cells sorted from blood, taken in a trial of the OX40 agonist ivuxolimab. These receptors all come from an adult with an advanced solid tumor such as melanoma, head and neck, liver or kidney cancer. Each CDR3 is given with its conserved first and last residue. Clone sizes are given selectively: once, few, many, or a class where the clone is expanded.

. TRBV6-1 CASSVGRNSGNTIYF
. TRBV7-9 CASSFSLGGAFF
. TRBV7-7 CASSPAAGGHETQYF
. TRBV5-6 CASSLAGGAETQYF
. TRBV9 CASSVLDNPYYNEQFF
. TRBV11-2 CASSLTENQPQHF
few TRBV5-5 CASRRAGTNNYGYTF
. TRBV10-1 CASGEGPSGLFF
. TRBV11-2 CASSYVGYADTEAFF
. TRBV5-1 CASSLELRSGGDYGYTF
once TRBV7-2 CASSLVRSSQGDTQYF
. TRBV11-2 CASSSRTGYEQYF
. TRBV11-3 CASSFGSTDTQYF
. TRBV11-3 CASSLSRTKGNTEAFF
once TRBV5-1 CASSLVQGENGYTF
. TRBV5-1 CASIQGGSDTQYF
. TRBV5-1 CASSLQGFDGYTF
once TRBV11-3 CASSLGQGNTGELFF
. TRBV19 CASSAWRGATNEKLFF
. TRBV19 CASSIASGRRVTEAFF
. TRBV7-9 CASSPRGAGMNTEAFF
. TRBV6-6 CASSLAPDSNREQYF
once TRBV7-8 CASSSRGGTAETQYF
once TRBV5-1 CASSLAWNTGELFF
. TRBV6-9 CASSYLVGRGGHEQYF
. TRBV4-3 CASSQVGDRDTGELFF
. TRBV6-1 CASSVLPPYSNQPQHF
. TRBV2 CASSVGPKTAQYF
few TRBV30 CALHRAGSPLHF
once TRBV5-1 CASSPGQGLNEQYF
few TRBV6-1 CASSAQGGAKTEAFF
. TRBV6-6 CASRGYANEKLFF
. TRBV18 CASSLAETKPQHF
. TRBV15 CATSRDRGVGSGNTIYF
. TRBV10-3 CAISESTLSLREVQYF
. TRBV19 CASSIKVNTEAFF
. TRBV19 CASTPGTDTQYF
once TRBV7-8 CASSYGGEQYF
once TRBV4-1 CASSQDPSGGATDTQYF
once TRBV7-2 CASSSLRAQGNYGYTF
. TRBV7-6 CASSQKVISQSRANVLTF
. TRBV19 CASSIRSGGRYNEKLFF
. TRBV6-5 CASSYSLDRGLSPLHF
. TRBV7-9 CASSLAGVGNGYTF
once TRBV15 CATSRDNRGGNQPQHF
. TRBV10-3 CAIRGPSGYTF
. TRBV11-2 CASSLERGGTDTQYF
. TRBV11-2 CASSLGQGVNSPLHF